One sample yielded the 13 T cell receptor beta chains listed below, sequenced in a study of cytomegalovirus exposure and HLA in healthy donors. The PCR was carried out with 60 Vbeta primers and 13 Jbeta primers. Some clones are missing from TCRdb's copy, which holds only in-frame ones; the method was immunoSEQ multiplex PCR. Here the sample spans 100,000 to 150,000 clones, 81% being singletons. The sample consisted of PBMCs. These TCRs come from a man between 18 and 29 years old in good health and CMV-seropositive.

This chain uses TRBV15 with TRBJ2-1, with 7 bases matching TRBD1. This CDR3 is 17 amino acids long. With V trimmed by 1 base and J by 5 bases, 11 bases remained unmatched. Germline loops: CDR1 LNHNV, CDR2 YYDKDF (reference sequence). The CDR3 bases are TGTGCCACCAGCAGAGGTGTAACAGGGGTCCGAGACAATGAGCAGTTCTTC. Protein product: CATSRGVTGVRDNEQFF.

The rearrangement uses TRBV4-2 and TRBJ2-7; D perhaps matches TRBD2 (6 bases). The CDR3 totals 15 residues. Germline V CDR1 and CDR2: LGHNA, YNFKEQ. V was cut by 4 bases and J by 3 bases, with 16 bases left in between. Written as DNA, the CDR3 is TGTGCCAGCAGCCCTTTTGCGGAGGGCAACTACGAGCAGTACTTC. It is translated as CASSPFAEGNYEQYF.

This clone was observed a few times. The CDR3 sequence is CASSQTSGGIDTQYF. The CDR3 nucleotides read TGCGCCAGCAGCCAGACTAGCGGGGGAATAGATACGCAGTATTTT. The chain uses TRBV4-3 and TRBJ2-3; 12 bases are a match to TRBD2. The CDR3 contains 15 residues. Looked up from germline, CDR1 is LGHNA and CDR2 is YSLEER. Trimming cost V 3 bases and J 5 bases; bases outside gene matches: 3.

The chain recombines TRBV5-1 with TRBJ2-2; D may be TRBD1 (6 bases). Trimming took 5 bases from V and 7 from J, leaving 18 bases between them. The germline V gene encodes CDR1 SGHRS and CDR2 YFSETQ. The CDR3 length is 15 residues. CDR3 loop: CASREFRQVDGELFF. The CDR3 DNA is TGCGCCAGCAGAGAATTTAGACAGGTTGACGGGGAGCTGTTTTTT.

This clone was recorded a few times. The chain has TRBV6-6 and TRBJ2-7, with 11 bases matching TRBD1. Losses at the gene ends were 10 bases for V and 6 bases for J; bases not matched to a gene: 11. The CDR3 length is 14 residues. CDR1 is MNHNY and CDR2 is SVGAGI in the germline V gene (reference sequence). CDR3 DNA sequence: TGTGCCACATTATCAGGGACAGGGGGGACCGAGCAGTACTTC. Residues: CATLSGTGGTEQYF.

The chain employs TRBV7-8 and TRBJ2-3, with 11 positions matching TRBD2. With V trimmed by 5 bases and J by 2 bases, 9 bases remained unmatched. Germline V gives CDR1 SGHVS, CDR2 FQNEAQ. There are 17 residues in the CDR3. CDR3 DNA sequence: TGTGCCAGCAGCCCGGCTCATAGCGGGAGGGTCACAGATACGCAGTATTTT. This codes for CASSPAHSGRVTDTQYF. Supplemented by reference TRBV7-8 and TRBJ2-3, the full variable domain reads GAGVSQSPRYKVAKRGQDVALRCDPISGHVSLFWYQQALGQGPEFLTYFQNEAQLDKSGLPSDRFFAERPEGSVSTLKIQRTQQEDSAVYLCASSPAHSGRVTDTQYFGPGTRLTVL.

The CDR3 loop reads CASSREWAVETQYF. The CDR3 region has the DNA TGTGCCAGCAGCCGGGAGTGGGCGGTAGAGACCCAGTACTTC. The V gene is TRBV7-6, the J gene TRBJ2-5, with D possibly TRBD2 on 6 matching bases. The germline CDR1 and CDR2 sequences are SGHVS and FNYEAQ. The CDR3 runs to 14 residues. Trimming removed 5 bases from V and 4 bases from J, with 14 bases in between.

J is TRBJ2-1 and V is TRBV7-2; 7 bases align to TRBD2. J was trimmed by 8 bases and V by 1 base; bases with no gene match: 2. The CDR3 loop spans 13 amino acids. Germline CDR1 is SGHTA and CDR2 is FQGNSA. CDR3 loop: CASSLVAGDEQFF. The CDR3 DNA sequence: TGTGCCAGCAGCTTAGTTGCGGGGGATGAGCAGTTCTTC.

A few counts support this clone. CDR3: CASSLGPGNTIYF. The CDR3 DNA sequence: TGTGCCAGTAGTCTGGGCCCTGGAAACACCATATATTTT. The chain employs TRBV19 and TRBJ1-3; the D is unclear. Trimming pared 5 bases from V and 2 bases from J, leaving 7 bases between. Germline assignment: CDR1 LNHDA and CDR2 SQIVND (reference sequence). This CDR3 contains 13 residues.

The rearrangement uses TRBV9 and TRBJ1-1; D gene unclear. The germline gives CDR1 SGDLS, CDR2 YYNGEE. Deletions cut 4 bases from V and 0 bases from J, with 16 bases between. CDR3 length: 16 amino acids. The CDR3 DNA is TGTGCCAGCAGCCCGCGCGCGGCGGCCATGAACACTGAAGCTTTCTTT. This translates into CASSPRAAAMNTEAFF.

The genes are TRBV7-2 and TRBJ1-5; a weak D match, TRBD1 (5 bases). CDR1 is SGHTA, CDR2 FQGNSA, per germline. The CDR3 has 14 residues. V was clipped by 1 base and J by 6 bases, with 10 bases between them. CDR3 coding DNA: TGTGCCAGCAGCTTAGTCTCAGGGCCTCAGCCCCAGCATTTT. Protein sequence: CASSLVSGPQPQHF.

The chain joins TRBV5-1 to TRBJ1-2, with D tentatively TRBD1 (6 bases). Looked up from germline, CDR1 is SGHRS and CDR2 is YFSETQ. The CDR3 has 12 residues. Trimming took off 7 bases at V and 6 bases at J, with 13 bases between the two ends. The CDR3 spells CASALGGDGYTF. The CDR3, as DNA: TGCGCCAGCGCCCTAGGGGGGGATGGCTACACCTTC.

The chain employs TRBV2 and TRBJ2-7; 8 bases line up with TRBD2. The ends lost 8 bases at V and 3 bases at J; junction bases unmatched: 21. The CDR3 loop spans 18 amino acids. CDR1 SNHLY and CDR2 FYNNEI come from the germline V gene. The CDR3 region is CASDGLDTHGLADYEQYF. The CDR3, as DNA: TGTGCCAGCGATGGCCTCGACACACACGGACTAGCCGACTACGAGCAGTACTTC.